The clone carrying this T cell receptor (beta chain) was seen ten or more times. There are 13 residues in the CDR3. V lost 3 bases to trimming and J lost 7 bases; unmatched junction nucleotides: 5. Attached unique molecular identifiers marked individual cDNA molecules. TCRdb recomputed calls from the 5' RACE reads with MiXCR, one row per CDR3 protein. Of about 61,000 distinct CDR3 sequences in the sample, approximately 12% are singletons; the top ten hold 1% to 1.5%. This sample was included in a study of early T cells in non-severe SARS-CoV-2 infection. Study-level background: The chains were unpaired, and the sequenced material was bulk RNA from unsorted whole blood.

Here the sequenced sample was whole blood, taken at baseline. The receptor was derived from an adult who was a healthcare worker with PCR-confirmed SARS-CoV-2 infection or an uninfected control (not recorded which). The donor label of this sample is uncertain. This chain links TRBV12-3 or TRBV12-4 with TRBJ1-2; 7 bases fit TRBD1. CDR3 region: CASSLGQRSGYTF. The CDR3 nucleotides read TGTGCCAGCAGTTTGGGACAGAGGTCTGGCTACACCTTC.